This T cell receptor (beta chain) was documented in a study of T cell responses to AZD1222 COVID-19 vaccine. The V end was cut by 2 bases, the J end by 1 base, with 15 bases between. Per germline, CDR1 LGHNA and CDR2 YNFKEQ. The CDR3 covers 17 residues. Here immunoSEQ multiplex PCR was the method, and the copy in TCRdb shows in-frame clones only, minus some. The table records about 99,000 clones, 90% to 95% of them present only once. Sequencing was performed on peripheral blood, taken on day 0 of AZD1222 vaccination. This TCR derives from an adult in good health. The chain combines TRBV4-2 with TRBJ1-5; perhaps TRBD1 as D (6 bases). The CDR3 DNA reads as TGTGCCAGCAGCCAAATTACAGGGAGTGCGAGCAATCAGCCCCAGCATTTT. The encoded protein is CASSQITGSASNQPQHF.